These T cell receptor beta chains were read from a single sample in a study of blood T cell repertoires in COVID-19. TCRdb's table, derived via immunoSEQ multiplex PCR, lists solely in-frame clones and lacks some. The sample has roughly 200,000 clones, roughly 91% seen once. Sequencing input: PBMCs or T cells enriched from blood (not recorded which). The receptors come from a man younger than 45 in a cohort exposed to, infected with or recovered from COVID-19 (not recorded which). The CDR3 runs from the conserved cysteine through the conserved F or W. The order of the fields is V gene, J gene, D gene, clone size, CDR3 DNA, CDR3 protein. A D gene is named only where the DNA matches it firmly. Some rows mark clone size as missing; the rest say once, few, many or name a class of expanded clone.

v_call: TRBV14; j_call: TRBJ1-1; d_call: TRBD1; clone_size: .; cdr3_nt: TGTGCCAGCAGAACACAGGGGGCGAACACTGAAGCTTTCTTT; cdr3_aa: CASRTQGANTEAFF
v_call: TRBV10-1; j_call: TRBJ2-7; d_call: TRBD2; clone_size: .; cdr3_nt: TGCGCCAGCAGTTGCGATTCGGGACTAGCGGGAGACATGTACGAGCAGTACTTC; cdr3_aa: CASSCDSGLAGDMYEQYF
v_call: TRBV19; j_call: TRBJ2-1; d_call: .; clone_size: .; cdr3_nt: TGTGCCAGTAGTATAGTAAAGCGGAGTGGGCAGTTCTTC; cdr3_aa: CASSIVKRSGQFF
v_call: TRBV5-5; j_call: TRBJ2-7; d_call: .; clone_size: .; cdr3_nt: TGTGCCAGCAGCTTAGAGCCGAACTACGAGCAGTACTTC; cdr3_aa: CASSLEPNYEQYF
v_call: TRBV11-2; j_call: TRBJ2-7; d_call: TRBD2; clone_size: .; cdr3_nt: TGTGCCAGCAGCCGCCGGGCAGGGAGCGGGAGTCTGAACGAGCAGTACTTC; cdr3_aa: CASSRRAGSGSLNEQYF
v_call: TRBV28; j_call: TRBJ2-2; d_call: TRBD1; clone_size: .; cdr3_nt: TGTGCCAGCAGTTCCGACAGGGTCGCCGGGGAGCTGTTTTTT; cdr3_aa: CASSSDRVAGELFF
v_call: TRBV6-5; j_call: TRBJ1-2; d_call: TRBD1; clone_size: .; cdr3_nt: TGTGCCAGCAGATTGACAGGGCAGTATGGCTACACCTTC; cdr3_aa: CASRLTGQYGYTF
v_call: TRBV28; j_call: TRBJ2-1; d_call: TRBD2; clone_size: .; cdr3_nt: TGTGCCAGCAGTTTACCCGCGGTCCGTTCCGGGGCTAGCGGTTACAATGAGCAGTTCTTC; cdr3_aa: CASSLPAVRSGASGYNEQFF
v_call: TRBV10-1; j_call: TRBJ2-2; d_call: .; clone_size: few; cdr3_nt: TGCGCCAGCAGTGAGGTCCGCACCGGGGAGCTGTTTTTT; cdr3_aa: CASSEVRTGELFF
v_call: TRBV5-1; j_call: TRBJ2-1; d_call: .; clone_size: .; cdr3_nt: TGCGCCAGCGCCGGGTCCTCCTACAATGAGCAGTTCTTC; cdr3_aa: CASAGSSYNEQFF
v_call: TRBV28; j_call: TRBJ2-2; d_call: .; clone_size: .; cdr3_nt: TGTGCCAGCAGTTTTGGAGGGGCGGGCACCGGGGAGCTGTTTTTT; cdr3_aa: CASSFGGAGTGELFF
v_call: TRBV15; j_call: TRBJ1-1; d_call: .; clone_size: once; cdr3_nt: TGTGCCACCAGCAGCTGGGGCAGATTGAACACTGAAGCTTTCTTT; cdr3_aa: CATSSWGRLNTEAFF
v_call: TRBV7-9; j_call: TRBJ1-1; d_call: .; clone_size: few; cdr3_nt: TGTGCCAGCAGCCTAACCGCCCGGAGGGGCACTGAAGCTTTCTTT; cdr3_aa: CASSLTARRGTEAFF
v_call: TRBV14; j_call: TRBJ1-4; d_call: .; clone_size: .; cdr3_nt: TGTGCCAGCAGCCTTCTACGCCCGGGTTTCACTGAAAAACTGTTTTTT; cdr3_aa: CASSLLRPGFTEKLFF
v_call: TRBV14; j_call: TRBJ1-1; d_call: .; clone_size: .; cdr3_nt: TGTGCCAGCAGTGAATGGGGGGGCACTGAAGCTTTCTTT; cdr3_aa: CASSEWGGTEAFF
v_call: TRBV5-1; j_call: TRBJ2-1; d_call: TRBD2; clone_size: once; cdr3_nt: TGCGCCAGCAGCTCGACACTAGCGGGAGGCCCGGGGAATGAGCAGTTCTTC; cdr3_aa: CASSSTLAGGPGNEQFF
v_call: TRBV7-2; j_call: TRBJ1-5; d_call: .; clone_size: .; cdr3_nt: TGTGCCAGCAGCTTAGGGGGGGGCAATCAGCCCCAGCATTTT; cdr3_aa: CASSLGGGNQPQHF
v_call: TRBV6-1; j_call: TRBJ2-7; d_call: TRBD2; clone_size: .; cdr3_nt: TGTGCCAGCAGTGAATTGGGCGGGAGGGCCTTTTTC; cdr3_aa: CASSELGGRAFF
v_call: TRBV15; j_call: TRBJ2-3; d_call: TRBD2; clone_size: .; cdr3_nt: TGTGCCACCAGCAGAGATCCCGGGGGGGGCACAGATACGCAGTATTTT; cdr3_aa: CATSRDPGGGTDTQYF
v_call: TRBV6-5; j_call: TRBJ2-1; d_call: .; clone_size: .; cdr3_nt: TGTGCCAGCAGCTACCGACTAGGTACTTCTTATGAGCAGTTCTTC; cdr3_aa: CASSYRLGTSYEQFF
v_call: TRBV7-9; j_call: TRBJ1-4; d_call: .; clone_size: few; cdr3_nt: TGTGCCAGCAGATCTGGGCAGTTCGGTGAAAAACTGTTTTTT; cdr3_aa: CASRSGQFGEKLFF
v_call: TRBV28; j_call: TRBJ1-5; d_call: .; clone_size: .; cdr3_nt: TGTGCCAGCAGTTTGGGGGGGCATGGGAATCAGCCCCAGCATTTT; cdr3_aa: CASSLGGHGNQPQHF
v_call: TRBV12-3/TRBV12-4; j_call: TRBJ1-2; d_call: .; clone_size: .; cdr3_nt: TGTGCCAGCAGTTTCAAGGGGAACTATGGCTACACCTTC; cdr3_aa: CASSFKGNYGYTF